Shown below are 31 T cell receptor beta chains from a single sample sequenced in a study of blood T cell repertoires in COVID-19. Data came from immunoSEQ multiplex PCR; TCRdb stores just in-frame clones and leaves some out. The sample gives around 99,000 clones, roughly 78% of which show up once; around 18% is in the top ten. The material sequenced was peripheral blood. Receptors were obtained from a woman older than 75 with active or convalescent COVID-19.

The CDR3: CASSEYASSGYF. Written as DNA, the CDR3 is TGTGCCAGCAGTGAATATGCGTCTAGTGGGTACTTC. V gene TRBV2 combines with J gene TRBJ2-7; the D is unclear. V lost 2 bases, J lost 12 bases, and 14 bases lay in between. The CDR3 has 12 amino acids. Per the germline V gene, CDR1 is SNHLY and CDR2 is FYNNEI.

The V and J genes are TRBV4-1 and TRBJ2-7, with 9 positions matching TRBD2. This CDR3 is built from 16 residues. V shed 4 bases and J 0 bases; nucleotides not matched to a gene: 7. Germline lookup yields CDR1 MGHRA and CDR2 YSYEKL. DNA for the CDR3: TGCGCCAGCAGCCGGTTAGCGGGAGTGTCCTCCTACGAGCAGTACTTC. Translated, it gives CASSRLAGVSSYEQYF.

This clone appeared a single time. The chain carries TRBV9 and TRBJ2-1; 8 nucleotides match TRBD2. Germline values: CDR1 SGDLS, CDR2 YYNGEE. The CDR3 is 15 residues long. The J segment lost 6 bases and the V segment lost 4 bases, leaving 9 bases of the junction unmatched. CDR3 nucleotides: TGTGCCAGCAGCATCGCGGGACTAGAACTCAATGAGCAGTTCTTC. Translated: CASSIAGLELNEQFF. Full variable domain (missing parts from reference TRBV9 and TRBJ2-1): DSGVTQTPKHLITATGQRVTLRCSPRSGDLSVYWYQQSLDQGLQFLIQYYNGEERAKGNILERFSAQQFPDLHSELNLSSLELGDSALYFCASSIAGLELNEQFFGPGTRLTVL.

V is TRBV7-9 and J is TRBJ2-5; TRBD1 agrees at 9 bases. Unmatched junction bases numbered 12, after V lost 5 bases and J lost 2 bases. Per germline, CDR1 SEHNR and CDR2 FQNEAQ (reference sequence). The CDR3 runs to 17 residues. The chain's CDR3 is CASSPGLGQGFQETQYF. The CDR3, as DNA: TGTGCCAGCAGCCCAGGATTGGGACAGGGCTTTCAAGAGACCCAGTACTTC. Using reference TRBV7-9 and TRBJ2-5 for the parts outside the CDR3, the full variable domain is DTGVSQNPRHKITKRGQNVTFRCDPISEHNRLYWYRQTLGQGPEFLTYFQNEAQLEKSRLLSDRFSAERPKGSFSTLEIQRTEQGDSAMYLCASSPGLGQGFQETQYFGPGTRLLVL.

The chain recombines TRBV6-6 with TRBJ2-2; 7 bases are a match to TRBD2. V lost 6 bases, J lost 5 bases, and 12 bases stayed unmatched. This CDR3 has 16 residues. Looked up from germline, CDR1 is MNHNY and CDR2 is SVGAGI (reference sequence). This CDR3 is CASSHPFFSGTGELFF. CDR3 in DNA: TGTGCCAGCAGCCATCCTTTTTTTAGCGGGACCGGGGAGCTGTTTTTT.

The chain carries TRBV5-4 and TRBJ1-3; 11 bases line up with TRBD1. Trimming took 1 base from V and 3 from J; bases not matched to a gene: 6. CDR1 and CDR2 from the germline V gene are SGHNT and YYREEE (reference sequence). This CDR3 comprises 17 residues. The CDR3 bases are TGTGCCAGCAGCTTGCGGACAGGGGGCGTAAGTGGAAACACCATATATTTT. Translating gives CASSLRTGGVSGNTIYF. Based on the CDR3 plus reference TRBV5-4 and TRBJ1-3, the full variable domain is ETGVTQSPTHLIKTRGQQVTLRCSSQSGHNTVSWYQQALGQGPQFIFQYYREEENGRGNFPPRFSGLQFPNYSSELNVNALELDDSALYLCASSLRTGGVSGNTIYFGEGSWLTVV.

This chain uses TRBV7-8 with TRBJ2-5; maybe TRBD2 (8 bases). Deletions cut 5 bases from V and 4 bases from J, with 14 bases between. The CDR3 has 14 amino acids. CDR1 and CDR2 (germline): SGHVS, FQNEAQ. CDR3 protein: CASSPGGDRETQYF. CDR3 in DNA: TGTGCCAGCAGCCCGGGGGGGGACAGAGAGACCCAGTACTTC.

The chain carries TRBV30 and TRBJ2-3; tentatively, D is TRBD1 (6 bases). The CDR3 extends over 13 amino acids. Germline CDR1 and CDR2: GTSNPN and SVGIG (reference sequence). V was trimmed by 5 bases and J by 2 bases, leaving 11 bases between them. CDR3 bases: TGTGCCTGGGCGGACAGTTTCACAGATACGCAGTATTTT. Translated, it gives CAWADSFTDTQYF. Based on the CDR3 plus reference TRBV30 and TRBJ2-3, the full variable domain is SQTIHQWPATLVQPVGSPLSLECTVEGTSNPNLYWYRQAAGRGLQLLFYSVGIGQISSEVPQNLSASRPQDRQFILSSKKLLLSDSGFYLCAWADSFTDTQYFGPGTRLTVL.

The chain has TRBV28 and TRBJ1-2, with 9 bases identical to TRBD1. Germline V gene lookup returns CDR1 MDHEN and CDR2 SYDVKM. The CDR3 covers 16 residues. Losses at the gene ends were 5 bases for V and 2 bases for J; bases not matched to a gene: 9. Written as DNA, the CDR3 is TGTGCCAGCAGTACACCCCCGGGACAGGGAAACTATGGCTACACCTTC. Translated: CASSTPPGQGNYGYTF.

V and J are TRBV9 and TRBJ2-6; D is ambiguous. V lost 2 bases to trimming and J lost 4 bases, with 7 bases between them. Per the germline V gene, CDR1 is SGDLS and CDR2 is YYNGEE. This CDR3 contains 14 residues. CDR3 region: CASSVLTGANVLTF. CDR3 in DNA: TGTGCCAGCAGCGTCTTGACAGGGGCCAACGTCCTGACTTTC.

The genes are TRBV20-1 and TRBJ1-6; no definite D call. The germline gives CDR1 DFQATT, CDR2 SNEGSKA (reference sequence). The V end lost 3 bases, the J end lost 0 bases, and 15 bases lay between the germline ends. The CDR3 has 17 amino acids. CDR3 sequence reads: CSASWERSSSYNSPLHF. CDR3 DNA: TGCAGTGCTAGTTGGGAGCGTTCCAGCTCCTATAATTCACCCCTCCACTTT.

This rearrangement joins TRBV5-1 to TRBJ2-7, with 7 bases identical to TRBD2. The V gene end was trimmed by 5 bases and the J gene end by 1 base; junction bases not matched to a gene: 6. The CDR3 has 14 amino acids. Germline V gene lookup returns CDR1 SGHRS and CDR2 YFSETQ. Here the CDR3 reads CASRPGLSSYEQYF. CDR3 in DNA: TGCGCCAGCAGACCGGGACTAAGTTCCTACGAGCAGTACTTC.

This clone was counted once. The chain uses TRBV7-9 and TRBJ2-1; weak D call: TRBD1 (5 bases). Germline loops: CDR1 SEHNR, CDR2 FQNEAQ (reference sequence). V lost 2 bases to trimming and J lost 5 bases, with 13 bases between them. The CDR3 runs 15 residues. CDR3 nucleotides: TGTGCCAGCAGCTTACAGGGTACAATGGACAATGAGCAGTTCTTC. Translated, it gives CASSLQGTMDNEQFF.

The chain uses TRBV19 and TRBJ1-5; TRBD1 matches at 7 bases. V lost 7 bases to trimming and J lost 1 base; unmatched junction nucleotides: 4. Germline CDR1 LNHDA, CDR2 SQIVND (reference sequence). This CDR3 is 14 amino acids long. The CDR3 sequence: CASNAGGSNQPQHF. The CDR3 region has the DNA TGTGCCAGTAACGCAGGGGGGAGCAATCAGCCCCAGCATTTT.

With respect to this clone: Sequence at one end of the junction differs from germline and may be a read error. The chain uses TRBV27 and TRBJ2-3; perhaps TRBD1 as D (5 bases). This CDR3 has 14 amino acids. From germline, CDR1 is MNHEY and CDR2 SMNVEV (reference sequence). The chain's CDR3 is CASSLYRQTDMQYF. DNA of the CDR3: TGTGCCAGCAGTTTATATCGGCAGACAGATATGCAGTATTTT.

V and J are TRBV6-1 and TRBJ2-5; TRBD2 agrees at 9 bases. CDR1 MNHNS and CDR2 SASEGT come from the germline V gene. This CDR3 spans 16 amino acids. Unmatched junction bases numbered 6, after V lost 2 bases and J lost 2 bases. The CDR3 nucleotides are TGTGCCAGCAGTGAAACCCCACTAGCGGGTCAAGAGACCCAGTACTTC. Its protein product is CASSETPLAGQETQYF.

The V call is TRBV7-9, the J call TRBJ2-5; perhaps TRBD2 as D (6 bases). Per germline, CDR1 SEHNR and CDR2 FQNEAQ (reference sequence). V was clipped by 5 bases and J by 1 base, with 17 bases between them. The CDR3 is 16 residues long. The chain's CDR3 is CASSLLVADGQETQYF. The CDR3 coding sequence is TGTGCCAGCAGCCTCTTAGTAGCGGACGGCCAAGAGACCCAGTACTTC. Drawing the rest from reference TRBV7-9 and TRBJ2-5, the complete variable domain is DTGVSQNPRHKITKRGQNVTFRCDPISEHNRLYWYRQTLGQGPEFLTYFQNEAQLEKSRLLSDRFSAERPKGSFSTLEIQRTEQGDSAMYLCASSLLVADGQETQYFGPGTRLLVL.

V is TRBV11-2 and J is TRBJ2-7; the match to TRBD1 covers 7 bases. Germline V gene data show CDR1 as SGHAT and CDR2 as FQNNGV. The V and J ends lost 3 bases and 2 bases, in that order; junction bases with no gene match: 1. The CDR3 has 13 residues. The CDR3 protein is CASSLDRTYEQYF. The CDR3 DNA reads as TGTGCCAGCAGCTTGGACAGGACCTACGAGCAGTACTTC.

V usage is TRBV6-2 or TRBV6-3 and J usage is TRBJ2-1, with D unresolved. This CDR3 spans 12 amino acids. V dropped 4 bases and J dropped 9 bases, with 10 bases sitting between them. Germline CDR1 reads MNHEY; CDR2 reads SVGEGT. The CDR3 nucleotides are TGTGCCAGCAGTTTGGCAGGAACTGAGCAGTTCTTC. The encoded protein is CASSLAGTEQFF.

About this clone itself: An end of the junction does not agree with germline; a read error may underlie this. V usage is TRBV5-1 and J usage is TRBJ1-4; 10 nucleotides line up with TRBD1. The germline CDR1 and CDR2 sequences are SGHRS and YFSETQ. This CDR3 is 16 amino acids long. The DNA for the CDR3 is TGTGCCAGCAGCTTTGACCCCGGGACAGGGGTAGGAAAACTGTTTTTT. Amino acids: CASSFDPGTGVGKLFF.

About this clone itself: The junction departs from the called germline gene at one end, perhaps through a read error. The V and J genes are TRBV7-7 and TRBJ2-5; the match to TRBD2 covers 14 bases. CDR3 length: 18 amino acids. From germline, CDR1 is SSHAT and CDR2 FNYEAQ (reference sequence). Written as DNA, the CDR3 is TGTGCTAGCAGCTTAGCCCCGGGACTAGCGGGAGATTTGGAGACCCAGTACTTC. As protein: CASSLAPGLAGDLETQYF.

V gene TRBV4-1 combines with J gene TRBJ1-1; D is undetermined. Germline V CDR1 and CDR2: MGHRA, YSYEKL. This CDR3 has 13 amino acids. V dropped 1 base and J dropped 3 bases, with 6 bases sitting between them. The CDR3 region has the DNA TGCGCCAGCAGCCAAGGTAGCTACACTGAAGCTTTCTTT. Amino acid sequence: CASSQGSYTEAFF.

The J gene is TRBJ2-1, the V gene TRBV5-1; 7 bases fit TRBD2. The germline CDR1 and CDR2 sequences are SGHRS and YFSETQ. The ends lost 0 bases at V and 7 bases at J; junction bases unmatched: 4. The CDR3 spans 14 residues. The DNA of the CDR3 is TGCGCCAGCAGCTTGGTCGCGGGAGAGAATGAGCAGTTCTTC. It translates to CASSLVAGENEQFF. The variable domain in full, with the rest retrieved from reference TRBV5-1 and TRBJ2-1, is KAGVTQTPRYLIKTRGQQVTLSCSPISGHRSVSWYQQTPGQGLQFLFEYFSETQRNKGNFPGRFSGRQFSNSRSEMNVSTLELGDSALYLCASSLVAGENEQFFGPGTRLTVL.

This clone has a handful of counts. V usage is TRBV15 and J usage is TRBJ2-5; the D gene is possibly TRBD1 (6 bases). The CDR3 loop spans 13 amino acids. The V end was cut by 3 bases, the J end by 5 bases, with 10 bases between. Germline loops: CDR1 LNHNV, CDR2 YYDKDF (reference sequence). The CDR3: CATSSTGLETQYF. The CDR3 DNA reads TGTGCCACCAGCAGTACAGGGCTGGAGACCCAGTACTTC. The entire variable domain, with the rest obtained from reference TRBV15 and TRBJ2-5, is as follows: DAMVIQNPRYQVTQFGKPVTLSCSQTLNHNVMYWYQQKSSQAPKLLFHYYDKDFNNEADTPDNFQSRRPNTSFCFLDIRSPGLGDTAMYLCATSSTGLETQYFGPGTRLLVL.

The genes are TRBV6-5 and TRBJ1-2; 11 bases fit TRBD1. Germline assignment: CDR1 MNHEY and CDR2 SVGAGI. The CDR3 totals 13 residues. The trim removed 6 bases at V and 7 bases at J, leaving 4 bases unmatched. CDR3 loop: CASSVGTGGGYTF. DNA for the CDR3: TGTGCCAGCAGCGTCGGGACAGGGGGTGGCTACACCTTC.

There are a few counts of this clone. The CDR3 loop is CASSFRQQVTEAFF. The DNA for the CDR3 is TGCGCCAGCAGCTTCAGGCAGCAGGTCACTGAAGCTTTCTTT. This chain connects TRBV5-1 to TRBJ1-1; D call uncertain. V lost 2 bases to trimming and J lost 4 bases, with 12 bases between them. Germline V gives CDR1 SGHRS, CDR2 YFSETQ. The CDR3 extends over 14 amino acids.

The sample holds a few counts of this clone. This chain uses TRBV5-4 with TRBJ2-1; 9 bases agree with TRBD2. CDR3 length: 15 residues. Germline lookup yields CDR1 SGHNT and CDR2 YYREEE (reference sequence). The J segment lost 3 bases and the V segment lost 5 bases, leaving 6 bases of the junction unmatched. The CDR3 DNA sequence: TGTGCCAGCAGAAGTAGCGGGAGTTACTACAATGAGCAGTTCTTC. Translated: CASRSSGSYYNEQFF.

The CDR3, as DNA: TGTGCCAGCAGCCCAGGGGTCCCCCGCAATCAGCCCCAGCATTTT. Residues: CASSPGVPRNQPQHF. The rearrangement uses TRBV6-5 and TRBJ1-5, with D possibly being TRBD1 (6 bases). Germline CDR1 reads MNHEY; CDR2 reads SVGAGI. This CDR3 has 15 residues. The germline V and J ends were trimmed by 6 bases and 2 bases, with 14 bases remaining between them.

The chain employs TRBV20-1 and TRBJ1-1, with D perhaps TRBD1 (5 bases). CDR1 is DFQATT and CDR2 is SNEGSKA in the germline V gene (reference sequence). V lost 3 bases and J 5 bases, leaving 19 bases between the germline ends. This CDR3 region has 15 residues. The CDR3: CSASGAAYGETEAFF. CDR3 in DNA: TGCAGTGCTAGTGGGGCGGCCTACGGGGAAACTGAAGCTTTCTTT.

This CDR3 is CASSFGTVEAFF. The DNA for the CDR3 is TGTGCCAGCAGTTTTGGAACAGTCGAAGCTTTCTTT. This chain uses TRBV12-3 or TRBV12-4 with TRBJ1-1, with unresolved D. The CDR3 runs to 12 residues. Trimming stripped 3 bases from V and 8 bases from J, with 10 bases between.

Comment on this clone: The sample holds other DNA sequences that translate to the same CDR3. The chain carries TRBV15 and TRBJ2-5; D is unclear. CDR1 LNHNV and CDR2 YYDKDF come from the germline V gene (reference sequence). V was pared by 1 base and J by 3 bases, with 3 bases between. There are 12 residues in the CDR3. The CDR3 DNA reads TGTGCCACCAGCAGAGTAGAAGAGACCCAGTACTTC. It yields the protein CATSRVEETQYF.